This TCR beta chain was identified in a study of CD8 T cells in acute hepatitis C reinfection. Study at large: TCRbeta of HCV NS3-1073-specific CD8+ T cells was profiled.

Regarding the study as a whole: A V04-02/J02-02 clonotype was among 10 to 15 public ones, independent of outcome.

In regard to this clone: Its antigen is still unknown.

The CDR3 is made up of 14 amino acids. V was clipped by 2 bases and J by 4 bases, with 9 bases between them. Germline V gene sequence: CDR1 SNHLY, CDR2 FYNNEI. The assay was immunoSEQ multiplex PCR, and TCRdb's table has in-frame clones only and misses some. The data contain about 38,000 clones, 87% of them singletons. Described time point: naive CD8 control sorted from an acute-time-point sample. The gene calls are TRBV2 and TRBJ1-5; a weak D match, TRBD1 (5 bases). The sequencing sample was made of naive CD8+ T cells from PBMCs. The receptor was derived from a man aged 25-45 years with chronic hepatitis C. CDR3: CASSEWRGNQPQHF. The CDR3 nucleotides are TGTGCCAGCAGTGAATGGCGGGGGAATCAGCCCCAGCATTTT.